Below are 15 T cell receptor beta chains sequenced from a single sample in a study of T cells after yellow fever vaccination. TCRdb analysed the 5' RACE reads with MiXCR anew, one entry per CDR3 protein. The data hold some 250,000 distinct CDR3 sequences, with 6.9% observed a single time. Sequencing used CD4+ T cells sorted from PBMCs, obtained 15 days after the yellow fever booster vaccination. All receptors come from a man aged 25-45 years who received the YFV17D yellow fever vaccine.

This clonotype was seen only a few times. The rearrangement uses TRBV28 and TRBJ1-1, with TRBD1 matching over 9 bases. J lost 5 bases, V lost 5 bases, and 15 bases had no gene match. The V gene's germline CDR1 is MDHEN and CDR2 SYDVKM. The length of the CDR3 is 17 residues. CDR3 nucleotides: TGTGCCAGCAGTCCCCATGGGGTAGCCGGGACAGGGACTGAAGCTTTCTTT. Protein product: CASSPHGVAGTGTEAFF.

The V gene is TRBV5-1, the J gene TRBJ2-5; D unclear. CDR1 is SGHRS and CDR2 is YFSETQ in the germline V gene. V was shortened by 6 bases and J by 1 base, with 10 bases between the two germline ends. The CDR3 consists of 13 residues. CDR3 loop: CASTQWIQETQYF. CDR3 DNA: TGCGCCAGCACCCAGTGGATCCAAGAGACCCAGTACTTC.

This clonotype was counted ten times or more. This sequence joins TRBV20-1 and TRBJ2-1, with 10 bases that match TRBD2. The CDR3 loop spans 14 amino acids. V lost 6 bases, J lost 8 bases, and 10 bases stayed unmatched. The germline V gene encodes CDR1 DFQATT and CDR2 SNEGSKA (reference sequence). CDR3 in amino acids: CSAESTSGLYEQFF. The CDR3 nucleotides are TGCAGTGCCGAGTCGACTAGCGGGTTGTATGAGCAGTTCTTC.

The rearrangement links TRBV9 to TRBJ2-7, with D perhaps TRBD1 (7 bases). CDR3 length: 14 residues. V lost 4 bases and J 6 bases, leaving 17 bases between the germline ends. The germline V gene encodes CDR1 SGDLS and CDR2 YYNGEE. The CDR3 here is CASSPQGGGREQYF. CDR3 nucleotide sequence: TGTGCCAGCAGCCCCCAGGGGGGCGGGCGCGAGCAGTACTTC.

The sample holds a few counts of this clonotype. The V gene is TRBV7-9, the J gene TRBJ2-7, with D maybe TRBD2 (5 bases). The CDR3 contains 13 residues. V shed 1 base and J shed 4 bases, with 8 bases lying between them. From germline, CDR1 is SEHNR and CDR2 FQNEAQ (reference sequence). For the CDR3, the DNA is TGTGCCAGCAGCTTAGAAAGGAGGTACGAGCAGTACTTC. Protein product: CASSLERRYEQYF. The full variable domain, its missing parts supplied by reference TRBV7-9 and TRBJ2-7, is DTGVSQNPRHKITKRGQNVTFRCDPISEHNRLYWYRQTLGQGPEFLTYFQNEAQLEKSRLLSDRFSAERPKGSFSTLEIQRTEQGDSAMYLCASSLERRYEQYFGPGTRLTVT.

This chain connects TRBV7-9 to TRBJ2-3; no firm D call. This CDR3 region has 13 residues. Per germline, CDR1 SEHNR and CDR2 FQNEAQ (reference sequence). The germline V and J ends were trimmed by 3 bases and 4 bases, with 8 bases remaining between them. The CDR3 sequence is CASSLPPPDTQYF. The CDR3 region has the DNA TGTGCCAGCAGCTTGCCTCCCCCAGATACGCAGTATTTT.

This clonotype was seen only a few times. The V call is TRBV7-2, the J call TRBJ2-7; 7 bases fit TRBD2. This CDR3 region has 14 residues. With 1 base clipped from V and 3 bases from J, the junction kept 3 bases outside the gene matches. CDR1 and CDR2 (germline): SGHTA, FQGNSA. This CDR3 is CASSLGGGYYEQYF. The CDR3 DNA reads as TGTGCCAGCAGCTTAGGGGGGGGGTACTACGAGCAGTACTTC.

The chain couples TRBV11-2 to TRBJ2-7; TRBD1 is a possible D gene (5 bases). The V end was cut by 3 bases, the J end by 3 bases, with 15 bases between. The CDR3 sequence is 15 residues long. The germline CDR1 and CDR2 sequences are SGHAT and FQNNGV. CDR3 protein: CASSLVGQGHYEQYF. The DNA for the CDR3 is TGTGCCAGCAGCTTGGTGGGGCAGGGCCACTACGAGCAGTACTTC.

This clonotype was found once. This chain joins TRBV15 and TRBJ2-7, with D possibly TRBD2 on 7 matching bases. Trimming removed 5 bases from V and 2 bases from J, with 25 bases in between. The CDR3 sequence is 18 residues long. The germline CDR1 and CDR2 sequences are LNHNV and YYDKDF (reference sequence). The CDR3 region is CATSGVPREGGRAYEQYF. Written as DNA, the CDR3 is TGTGCCACCAGCGGAGTTCCGAGGGAGGGGGGGAGGGCCTACGAGCAGTACTTC.

This clonotype was recorded at least ten times. The gene calls are TRBV25-1 and TRBJ2-5; TRBD2 matches at 8 bases. CDR3 length equals 14 residues. V trimming: 5 bases; J trimming: 5 bases; junction bases outside the gene matches: 7. Germline CDR1 reads MGHDK; CDR2 reads SYGVNS. CDR3 coding DNA: TGTGCCAGCAGTCGCGTTCAGCGGGGGGAGACCCAGTACTTC. This translates into CASSRVQRGETQYF.

This clonotype appeared a few times. The V gene is TRBV9, the J gene TRBJ2-5; TRBD1 agrees at 9 bases. The CDR3 spans 14 residues. Germline CDR1 reads SGDLS; CDR2 reads YYNGEE. V shed 4 bases, J shed 5 bases, and the junction held 6 bases outside the gene matches. CDR3 sequence: CASSRTGQGETQYF. The CDR3 bases are TGTGCCAGCAGCAGAACCGGACAGGGGGAGACCCAGTACTTC.

The CDR3 DNA follows: TGTGCCACCAGTGGACTAGCGGGGAACACCGGGGAGCTGTTTTTT. Translated, it gives CATSGLAGNTGELFF. The rearrangement joins TRBV24-1 to TRBJ2-2; 10 positions agree with TRBD2. V shed 5 bases, J shed 1 base, and the junction held 0 bases outside the gene matches. The CDR3 runs 15 residues. CDR1 KGHDR and CDR2 SFDVKD come from the germline V gene.

This clonotype has only one observation. The chain combines TRBV20-1 with TRBJ2-1; D tentatively fits TRBD1 or TRBD2 (5 bases each). Germline values: CDR1 DFQATT, CDR2 SNEGSKA (reference sequence). Trimming stripped 3 bases from V and 9 bases from J, with 15 bases between. The CDR3 is made up of 13 amino acids. The CDR3 loop is CSARAGAAGEQFF. CDR3 DNA sequence: TGCAGTGCTAGGGCCGGGGCGGCGGGTGAGCAGTTCTTC.

This clonotype was counted only a few times. The chain uses TRBV12-3 or TRBV12-4 and TRBJ2-1; 8 nucleotides agree with TRBD2. This CDR3 comprises 13 residues. The V segment lost 6 bases and the J segment 3 bases; nucleotides outside the gene matches: 1. The CDR3 is CASRSGGYNEQFF. The CDR3 nucleotides are TGTGCCAGCAGGAGCGGGGGCTACAATGAGCAGTTCTTC.

This clonotype was found a few times. The chain joins TRBV5-1 to TRBJ2-1; TRBD2 might be the D (6 bases). Germline-derived CDR1 and CDR2 are SGHRS and YFSETQ. Between the trimmed V and J ends, which lost 0 bases and 1 base, there was a span of 11 bases. The CDR3 is 16 residues long. This CDR3 is CASSLAVGGSYNEQFF. In DNA form, the CDR3 reads TGCGCCAGCAGCTTGGCGGTCGGGGGATCCTACAATGAGCAGTTCTTC.